This T cell receptor (beta chain) was sequenced for a study of blood T cells in healthy people across ages. This CDR3 comprises 11 residues. The V gene lost 0 bases and the J gene lost 7 bases, with 1 base spanning the gap. Germline CDR1 reads MNHNS; CDR2 reads SASEGT. PCR was performed a second time for roughly 7 to 12 cycles using a sample-barcoded 5' primer and a J-beta primer mix. TCRdb ran MiXCR on the 5' RACE reads and lists one entry per CDR3 protein. The data contain about 1,800,000 distinct CDR3 sequences, 25% to 30% of them singletons. This sequence originates from a woman in her twenties or thirties in good health. Sample: blood. V is TRBV6-1 and J is TRBJ1-5; D gene unclear. The CDR3: CASSEAQPQHF. CDR3 nucleotides: TGTGCCAGCAGTGAAGCACAGCCCCAGCATTTT.